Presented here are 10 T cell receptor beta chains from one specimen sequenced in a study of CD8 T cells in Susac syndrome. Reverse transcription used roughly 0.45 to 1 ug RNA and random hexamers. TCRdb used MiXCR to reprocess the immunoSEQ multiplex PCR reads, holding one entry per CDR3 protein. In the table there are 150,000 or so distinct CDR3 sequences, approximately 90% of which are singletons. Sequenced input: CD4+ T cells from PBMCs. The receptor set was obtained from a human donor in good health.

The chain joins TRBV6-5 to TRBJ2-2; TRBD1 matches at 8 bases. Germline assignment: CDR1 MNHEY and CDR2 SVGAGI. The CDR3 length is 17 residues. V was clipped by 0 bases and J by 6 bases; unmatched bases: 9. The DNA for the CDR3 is TGTGCCAGCAGTTACTCCGCTAGACAGGGGTGGGCCGGGGAGCTGTTTTTT. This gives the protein CASSYSARQGWAGELFF.

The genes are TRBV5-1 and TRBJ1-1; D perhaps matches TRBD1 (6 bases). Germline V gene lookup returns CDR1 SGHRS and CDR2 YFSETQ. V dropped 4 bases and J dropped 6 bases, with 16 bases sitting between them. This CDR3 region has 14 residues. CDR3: CASSPGHLPPEAFF. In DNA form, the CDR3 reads TGCGCCAGCAGCCCGGGACATCTCCCACCTGAAGCTTTCTTT.

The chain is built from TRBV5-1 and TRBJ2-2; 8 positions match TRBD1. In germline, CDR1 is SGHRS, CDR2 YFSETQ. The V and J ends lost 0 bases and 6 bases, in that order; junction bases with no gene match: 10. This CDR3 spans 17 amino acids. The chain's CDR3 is CASSLDARGPKAGELFF. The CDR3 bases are TGCGCCAGCAGCTTGGATGCCAGGGGGCCTAAAGCCGGGGAGCTGTTTTTT.

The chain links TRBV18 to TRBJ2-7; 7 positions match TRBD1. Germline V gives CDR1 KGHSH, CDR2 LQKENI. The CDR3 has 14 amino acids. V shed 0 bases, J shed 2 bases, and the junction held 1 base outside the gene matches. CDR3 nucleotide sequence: TGTGCCAGCTCACCACCGGGACAGCCCTACGAGCAGTACTTC. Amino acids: CASSPPGQPYEQYF.

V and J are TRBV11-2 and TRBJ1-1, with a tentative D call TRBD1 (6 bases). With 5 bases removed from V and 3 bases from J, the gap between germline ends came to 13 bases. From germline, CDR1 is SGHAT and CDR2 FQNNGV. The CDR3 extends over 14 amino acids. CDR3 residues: CASSPTRGYTEAFF. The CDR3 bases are TGTGCCAGCAGCCCTACCAGGGGTTACACTGAAGCTTTCTTT.

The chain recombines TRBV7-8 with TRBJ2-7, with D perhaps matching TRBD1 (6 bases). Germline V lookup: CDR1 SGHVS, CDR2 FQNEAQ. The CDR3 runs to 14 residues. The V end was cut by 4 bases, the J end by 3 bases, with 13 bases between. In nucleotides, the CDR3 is TGTGCCAGCAGCTCAAAAACAGGGCTCTACGAGCAGTACTTC. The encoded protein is CASSSKTGLYEQYF.

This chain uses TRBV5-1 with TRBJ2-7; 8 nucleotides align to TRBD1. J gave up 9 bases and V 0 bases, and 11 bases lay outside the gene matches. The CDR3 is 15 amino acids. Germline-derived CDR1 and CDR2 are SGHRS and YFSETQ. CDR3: CASSLEAGGAEGQYF. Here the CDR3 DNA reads TGCGCCAGCAGCTTGGAAGCAGGGGGCGCGGAGGGGCAGTACTTC. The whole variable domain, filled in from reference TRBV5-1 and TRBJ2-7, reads KAGVTQTPRYLIKTRGQQVTLSCSPISGHRSVSWYQQTPGQGLQFLFEYFSETQRNKGNFPGRFSGRQFSNSRSEMNVSTLELGDSALYLCASSLEAGGAEGQYFGPGTRLTVT.

CDR3: CSARDHGGAGANVLTF. Here the CDR3 DNA reads TGCAGTGCTAGAGATCACGGAGGGGCTGGGGCCAACGTCCTGACTTTC. J is TRBJ2-6 and V is TRBV20-1; tentative D call: TRBD2 (6 bases). The germline CDR1 and CDR2 sequences are DFQATT and SNEGSKA (reference sequence). CDR3 length: 16 amino acids. The germline V and J ends were trimmed by 0 bases and 2 bases, with 11 bases remaining between them.

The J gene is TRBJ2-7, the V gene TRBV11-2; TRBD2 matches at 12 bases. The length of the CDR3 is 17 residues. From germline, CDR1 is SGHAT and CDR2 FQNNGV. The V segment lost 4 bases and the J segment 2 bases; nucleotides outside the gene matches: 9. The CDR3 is CASSSPVSSGRAYEQYF. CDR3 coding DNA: TGTGCCAGCAGCTCTCCAGTCTCTAGCGGGAGGGCCTACGAGCAGTACTTC.

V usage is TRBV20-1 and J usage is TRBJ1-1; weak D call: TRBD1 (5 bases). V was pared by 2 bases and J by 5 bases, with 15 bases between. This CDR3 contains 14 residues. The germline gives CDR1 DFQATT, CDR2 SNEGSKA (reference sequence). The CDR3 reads CSARRIGGGTEAFF. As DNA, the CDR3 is TGCAGTGCTAGACGCATCGGGGGGGGAACTGAAGCTTTCTTT.